This T cell receptor (beta chain) was sequenced for a study of blood T cells in healthy people across ages. This CDR3 has 17 amino acids. CDR1 and CDR2 from the germline V gene are MDHEN and SYDVKM. Researchers isolated at least 6.5 million PBMCs per sample. Primed by a sample-barcoded 5' primer and a J-beta primer mix, a second PCR proceeded for about 7 to 12 cycles. Each cDNA molecule carried a tag from a template-switch adaptor that contained 12 random nucleotides. TCRdb recomputed calls from the 5' RACE reads with MiXCR, one row per CDR3 protein. The data contain over 750,000 distinct CDR3 sequences, 20% to 25% of them singletons. This clonotype was seen only a few times. This sample also belongs to another study, concerning T cells of mothers and their children. According to that study: The study obtained over 9 million TCR beta CDR3 reads per mother and about 3 million per child. T cell clones that were persistent and microchimeric went undetected.

The chain combines TRBV28 with TRBJ2-5, with TRBD2 matching over 9 bases. The J call is uncertain, as TRBJ2-1 better fits the DNA end. Sequenced material: blood. The TCR originated in a boy aged 5-17 years in good health. The CDR3 DNA reads as TGTGCCAGCTCCCTCGCCCTTTTAGCGGGAGATCACTATGAGCAGTTCTTC. Its translation: CASSLALLAGDHYEQFF.